What follows are 11 T cell receptor beta chains derived from one specimen sequenced in a study of OX40 agonist ivuxolimab in advanced cancers. TCRdb's table, derived via immunoSEQ multiplex PCR, lists solely in-frame clones and lacks some. The data contain about 46,000 clones, roughly 91% of them singletons. This specimen was CD4+ or CD8+ T cells sorted from blood, taken in a trial of the OX40 agonist ivuxolimab. These receptors originate from an adult with an advanced solid tumor such as melanoma, head and neck, liver or kidney cancer.

As regards this clone: The same CDR3 can be traced to other DNA sequences in this sample. The chain uses TRBV6-6 and TRBJ1-2, with D perhaps matching TRBD1 (5 bases). The CDR3 covers 13 residues. CDR1 and CDR2 (germline): MNHNY, SVGAGI (reference sequence). Trimming shortened V by 0 bases and J by 6 bases, and 8 bases separated the two germline ends. The CDR3 DNA follows: TGTGCCAGCAGTTACTCCGGGGGGGATGGCTACACCTTC. Translation: CASSYSGGDGYTF.

The rearrangement uses TRBV11-2 and TRBJ2-7; unclear D gene. The CDR3 extends over 11 amino acids. Trimming shortened V by 1 base and J by 5 bases, and 3 bases separated the two germline ends. The germline CDR1 and CDR2 sequences are SGHAT and FQNNGV. CDR3 coding DNA: TGTGCCAGCAGCTTAGCCCACGAGCAGTACTTC. This sequence encodes CASSLAHEQYF.

This sequence joins TRBV19 and TRBJ2-3; D remains unclear. Germline CDR1 is LNHDA and CDR2 is SQIVND (reference sequence). The CDR3 runs to 17 residues. Trimming removed 7 bases at V and 3 bases at J, with 23 bases between. Here the CDR3 reads CASTVGFVSSATDTQYF. The CDR3 DNA follows: TGTGCCAGTACCGTTGGGTTCGTGTCTTCAGCAACAGATACGCAGTATTTT. The full variable domain, its missing parts supplied by reference TRBV19 and TRBJ2-3, is DGGITQSPKYLFRKEGQNVTLSCEQNLNHDAMYWYRQDPGQGLRLIYYSQIVNDFQKGDIAEGYSVSREKKESFPLTVTSAQKNPTAFYLCASTVGFVSSATDTQYFGPGTRLTVL.

In DNA, the CDR3 is TGTGCCAGCAGCCCGAGCGGTGTCTCCTACAATGAGCAGTTCTTC. Amino acid sequence: CASSPSGVSYNEQFF. The chain employs TRBV7-9 and TRBJ2-1, with D perhaps TRBD2 (5 bases). This CDR3 has 15 amino acids. Trimming pared 5 bases from V and 0 bases from J, leaving 11 bases between. The germline V gene encodes CDR1 SEHNR and CDR2 FQNEAQ (reference sequence).

This chain connects TRBV2 to TRBJ2-3; 10 positions match TRBD2. The CDR3 is 15 residues long. Germline CDR1 reads SNHLY; CDR2 reads FYNNEI. Losses at the gene ends were 3 bases for V and 3 bases for J; bases not matched to a gene: 3. CDR3 protein: CASSDWTSGTDTQYF. CDR3 sequence (DNA): TGTGCCAGCAGTGACTGGACTAGCGGTACAGATACGCAGTATTTT.

V is TRBV7-9 and J is TRBJ2-2, with D perhaps TRBD1 (6 bases). CDR1 SEHNR and CDR2 FQNEAQ come from the germline V gene (reference sequence). The CDR3 has 13 amino acids. The V gene lost 5 bases and the J gene lost 6 bases, with 10 bases spanning the gap. In DNA form, the CDR3 reads TGTGCCAGCAGCCAACAGGGATCCGGGGAGCTGTTTTTT. It yields the protein CASSQQGSGELFF.

The chain is built from TRBV30 and TRBJ2-5; no definite D call. The CDR3 is 10 amino acids. V lost 1 base to trimming and J lost 4 bases, with 1 base between them. In germline, CDR1 is GTSNPN, CDR2 SVGIG (reference sequence). CDR3 DNA sequence: TGTGCCTGGAGTGGAGAGACCCAGTACTTC. It encodes CAWSGETQYF.

This chain links TRBV5-6 with TRBJ1-6; a weak D match, TRBD1 (5 bases). The CDR3 runs 17 residues. The germline V gene encodes CDR1 SGHDT and CDR2 YYEEEE. V lost 3 bases to trimming and J lost 0 bases, with 13 bases between them. The CDR3 DNA sequence: TGTGCCAGCAGCTGGCTAACTAGGGGCTCCTATAATTCACCCCTCCACTTT. Amino acid sequence: CASSWLTRGSYNSPLHF. Using reference TRBV5-6 and TRBJ1-6 for the parts outside the CDR3, the full variable domain is DAGVTQSPTHLIKTRGQQVTLRCSPKSGHDTVSWYQQALGQGPQFIFQYYEEEERQRGNFPDRFSGHQFPNYSSELNVNALLLGDSALYLCASSWLTRGSYNSPLHFGNGTRLTVT.

The V call is TRBV27, the J call TRBJ1-5; 9 bases agree with TRBD1. The V and J ends lost 4 bases and 3 bases, in that order; junction bases with no gene match: 1. Germline values: CDR1 MNHEY, CDR2 SMNVEV (reference sequence). The CDR3 consists of 14 residues. DNA for the CDR3: TGTGCCAGCAGTTCACAGGGGGCCAATCAGCCCCAGCATTTT. It specifies CASSSQGANQPQHF.

V and J are TRBV30 and TRBJ1-6; TRBD1 matches 9 bases. V lost 2 bases and J lost 9; bases outside the gene matches: 5. The CDR3 has 14 amino acids. CDR1 and CDR2 (germline): GTSNPN, SVGIG (reference sequence). The CDR3 DNA follows: TGTGCCTGGAGTCCGGACAGGGGTGTTTCACCCCTCCACTTT. Translation gives CAWSPDRGVSPLHF.

This clone came up a few times. The chain is built from TRBV6-5 and TRBJ2-7; D is perhaps TRBD2 (5 bases). Deletions cut 5 bases from V and 0 bases from J, with 8 bases between. In germline, CDR1 is MNHEY, CDR2 SVGAGI. The CDR3 spans 13 residues. The CDR3 nucleotides read TGTGCCAGCAGTACGGGGTACTCCTACGAGCAGTACTTC. It encodes CASSTGYSYEQYF.